This T cell receptor beta chain stems from a study of identical twins. There are a few counts of this clonotype. MiXCR, run by TCRdb on the 5' RACE reads, gives a single entry per CDR3 protein. Here the sample spans 690,000 or so distinct CDR3 sequences, 8% to 9% being singletons. The CDR3 is made up of 14 amino acids. Germline V gene sequence: CDR1 SGHTA, CDR2 FQGNSA. Trimming stripped 2 bases from V and 6 bases from J, with 14 bases between. The same sample was also used in a study of yellow fever vaccine responses in identical twins.

Source material: PBMCs. The clonotype comes from a woman aged 18-35 years in good health. The gene calls are TRBV7-2 and TRBJ2-7; D call uncertain. The CDR3: CASSLSPPLGEQYF. The CDR3 DNA follows: TGTGCCAGCAGCTTATCCCCCCCTCTAGGCGAGCAGTACTTC.